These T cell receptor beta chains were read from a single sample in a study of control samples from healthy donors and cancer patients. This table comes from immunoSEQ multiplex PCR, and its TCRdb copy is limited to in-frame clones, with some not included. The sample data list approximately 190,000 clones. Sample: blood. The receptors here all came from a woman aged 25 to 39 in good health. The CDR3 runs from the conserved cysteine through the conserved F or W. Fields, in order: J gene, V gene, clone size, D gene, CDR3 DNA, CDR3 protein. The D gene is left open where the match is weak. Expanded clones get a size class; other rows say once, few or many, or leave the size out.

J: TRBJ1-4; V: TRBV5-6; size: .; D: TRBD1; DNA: TGTGCCAGCAGGCGGAGGGGGACAGGGGCTGAAAAACTGTTTTTT; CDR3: CASRRRGTGAEKLFF
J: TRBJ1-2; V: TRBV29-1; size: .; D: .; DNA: TGCAGCGTTGCGGACAGAACCAACTATGGCTACACCTTC; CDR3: CSVADRTNYGYTF
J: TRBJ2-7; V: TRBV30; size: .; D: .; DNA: TGTGCCTGGAGTTTCGGGGGGCATCCCTACGAGCAGTACTTC; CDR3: CAWSFGGHPYEQYF
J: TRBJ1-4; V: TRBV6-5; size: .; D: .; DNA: TGTGCCAGCAGTTACGGGGGGCCTGGGGAAAAACTGTTTTTT; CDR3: CASSYGGPGEKLFF
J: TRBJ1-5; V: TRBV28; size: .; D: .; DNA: TGTGCCAGCTTGGATCGGGGGGTCAATCAGCCCCAGCATTTT; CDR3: CASLDRGVNQPQHF
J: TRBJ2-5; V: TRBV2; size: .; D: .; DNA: TGTGCCAGCAGTGCCACAGGGCCCCAGGAGACCCAGTACTTC; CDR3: CASSATGPQETQYF
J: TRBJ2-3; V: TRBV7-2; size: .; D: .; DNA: TGTGCCAGCAGCTTAGAAGCAGCGGATACGCAGTATTTT; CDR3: CASSLEAADTQYF
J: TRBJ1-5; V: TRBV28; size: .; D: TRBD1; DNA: TGTGCCAGCAGTTTCATCTGGCAGCCGGGACAGGGTACTCAGCCCCAGCATTTT; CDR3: CASSFIWQPGQGTQPQHF
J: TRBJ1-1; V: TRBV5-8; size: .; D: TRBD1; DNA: TGTGCCAGCAGCTCCGGGACAGGGGCTATCACTGAAGCTTTCTTT; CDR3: CASSSGTGAITEAFF
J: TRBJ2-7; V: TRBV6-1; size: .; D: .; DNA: TGTGCCAGCAGTGAAGTATTGTTGGGGGGATTCTCCTACGAGCAGTACTTC; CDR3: CASSEVLLGGFSYEQYF
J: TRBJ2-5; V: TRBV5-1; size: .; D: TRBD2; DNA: TGCGCCAGCAGCCAGGGACTAGCGGGGGCCCAAGAGACCCAGTACTTC; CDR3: CASSQGLAGAQETQYF
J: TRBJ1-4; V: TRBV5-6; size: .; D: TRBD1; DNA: TGTGCCAGCAGACGTTTGACAGGGAATGAAAAACTGTTTTTT; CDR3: CASRRLTGNEKLFF
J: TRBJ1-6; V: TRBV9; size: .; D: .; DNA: TGTGCCAGCAGCGTAGAAGGGGGGGCGAATAGGAATTCACCCCTCCACTTT; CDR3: CASSVEGGANRNSPLHF
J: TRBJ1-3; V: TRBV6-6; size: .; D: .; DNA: TGTGCCAGCAGTTACCAGGGGAACGCTGGAAACACCATATATTTT; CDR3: CASSYQGNAGNTIYF
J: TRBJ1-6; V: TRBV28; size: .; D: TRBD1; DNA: TGTGCCAGCAGTGCTCGGACAGGGGTTTCACCCCTCCACTTT; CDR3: CASSARTGVSPLHF
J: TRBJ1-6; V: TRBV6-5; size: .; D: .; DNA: TGTGCCAGCAGGGTCGACTATAATTCACCCCTCCACTTT; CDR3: CASRVDYNSPLHF
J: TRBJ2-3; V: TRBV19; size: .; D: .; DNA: TGTGCCAGTAGTATAGAAACCGTGGATACGCAGTATTTT; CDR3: CASSIETVDTQYF
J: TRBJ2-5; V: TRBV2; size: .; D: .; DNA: TGTGCCAGCAGGGAGACCAGGGCTAGAGGAGAGACCCAGTACTTC; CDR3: CASRETRARGETQYF
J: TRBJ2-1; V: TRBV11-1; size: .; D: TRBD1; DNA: TGTGCCAGCAGCCCGGGGGACAGGAGAGGGAATGAGCAGTTCTTC; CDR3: CASSPGDRRGNEQFF
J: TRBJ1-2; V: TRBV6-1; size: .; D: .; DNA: TGTGCCAGCAGTGAAGACGGTGGGGTCTATGGCTACACCTTC; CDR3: CASSEDGGVYGYTF
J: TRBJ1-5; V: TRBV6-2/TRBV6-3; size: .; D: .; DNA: TGTGCCAGCAGCCCAGCAGTTGCTCTTAAGAACAATCGGGCGGCAAACGGTGGGCCCCAGCATTTT; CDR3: CASSPAVALKNNRAANGGPQHF
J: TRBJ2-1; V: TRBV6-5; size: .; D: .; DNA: TGTGCCAGCAGTACCGCCAGCGGGTCTTACAATGAGCAGTTCTTC; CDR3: CASSTASGSYNEQFF
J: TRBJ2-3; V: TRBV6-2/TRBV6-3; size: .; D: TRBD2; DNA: TGTGCCAGCAGCCGCGGACTAGCGGGGGGGACAGATACGCAGTATTTT; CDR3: CASSRGLAGGTDTQYF
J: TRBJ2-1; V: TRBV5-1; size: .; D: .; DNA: TGCGCCAGCAGCTTGGGAGGGGGAAGCTACAATGAGCAGTTCTTC; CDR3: CASSLGGGSYNEQFF
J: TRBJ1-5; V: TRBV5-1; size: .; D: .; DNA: TGCGCCAGCAGCTTGAGACCACAGGGAGAAGGGAGTCAGCCCCAGCATTTT; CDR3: CASSLRPQGEGSQPQHF
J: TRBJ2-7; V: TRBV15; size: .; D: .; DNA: TGTGCCACCAGCAGCCAGACGACAGGTCCAGGAGACGAGCAGTACTTC; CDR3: CATSSQTTGPGDEQYF
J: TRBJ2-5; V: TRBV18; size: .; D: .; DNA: TGTGCCAGCTCACCACAAGAGTACCAAGAGACCCAGTACTTC; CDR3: CASSPQEYQETQYF
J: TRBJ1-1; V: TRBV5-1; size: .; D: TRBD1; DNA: TGCGCCAGCACTTCCGGCTCCGGGACAGGGGGCTATGCTTTCTTT; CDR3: CASTSGSGTGGYAFF
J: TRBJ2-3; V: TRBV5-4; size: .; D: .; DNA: TGTGCCAGCAGCTTGAACCGGGGGGATACGCAGTATTTT; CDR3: CASSLNRGDTQYF
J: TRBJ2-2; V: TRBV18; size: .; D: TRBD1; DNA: TGTGCCAGCTCACCCGCTATCGGGACAGGGGACACCGGGGAGCTGTTTTTT; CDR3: CASSPAIGTGDTGELFF
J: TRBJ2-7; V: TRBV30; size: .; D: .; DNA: TGTGCCTGGAGTGAGAGGGACGAGCAGTACTTC; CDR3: CAWSERDEQYF
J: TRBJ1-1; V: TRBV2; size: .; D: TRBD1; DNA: TGTGCCAGCAGTTTGAACAGGGGGGACACTGAAGCTTTCTTT; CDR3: CASSLNRGDTEAFF
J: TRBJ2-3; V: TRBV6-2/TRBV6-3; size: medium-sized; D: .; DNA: TGTGCCAGCAGTTATGGAGGTCCCGATGGGGCAGATACGCAGTATTTT; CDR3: CASSYGGPDGADTQYF
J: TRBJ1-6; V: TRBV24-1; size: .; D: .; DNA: TGTGCCACCAGTGCGGCCAGGAATAATTCACCCCTCCACTTT; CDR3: CATSAARNNSPLHF
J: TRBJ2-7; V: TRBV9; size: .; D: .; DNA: TGTGCCAGCAGCGTAATGCGTATTCCTGCCTACGAGCAGTACTTC; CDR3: CASSVMRIPAYEQYF
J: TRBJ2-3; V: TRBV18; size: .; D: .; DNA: TGTGCCAGCTCACCGTTTCACCGTAGCACAGATACGCAGTATTTT; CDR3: CASSPFHRSTDTQYF
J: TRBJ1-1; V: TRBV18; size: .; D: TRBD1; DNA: TGTGCCAGCTCACCCATGAGAGGGGGCATACAGGTGAACACTGAAGCTTTCTTT; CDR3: CASSPMRGGIQVNTEAFF
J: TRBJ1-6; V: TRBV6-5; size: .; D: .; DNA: TGTGCCAGCAGTTATTCTGGGGGCAGGGATAATTCACCCCTCCACTTT; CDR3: CASSYSGGRDNSPLHF
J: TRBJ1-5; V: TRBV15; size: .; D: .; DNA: TGTGCCACCAGCAGAGATCCGCGGAGCAATCAGCCCCAGCATTTT; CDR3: CATSRDPRSNQPQHF
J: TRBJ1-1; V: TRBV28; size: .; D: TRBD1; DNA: TGTGCCAGCAGTCCCACAGGGGAGGCGAACACTGAAGCTTTCTTT; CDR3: CASSPTGEANTEAFF
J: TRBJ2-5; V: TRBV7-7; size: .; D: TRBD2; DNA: TGTGCTAGCAGCTTCGGACTAGCGGGGGGGGAAGAGACCCAGTACTTC; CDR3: CASSFGLAGGEETQYF
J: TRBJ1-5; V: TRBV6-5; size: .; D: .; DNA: TGTGCCAGCAGAAGGACAGAGGCCAGCAATCAGCCCCAGCATTTT; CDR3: CASRRTEASNQPQHF
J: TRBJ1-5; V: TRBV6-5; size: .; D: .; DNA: TGTGCCAGCAGTCCACAGAACCTCAATCAGCCCCAGCATTTT; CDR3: CASSPQNLNQPQHF
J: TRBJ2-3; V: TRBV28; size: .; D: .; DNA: TGTGCCAGCAGTCGCCGTGGTAGCGGCACAGATACGCAGTATTTT; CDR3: CASSRRGSGTDTQYF
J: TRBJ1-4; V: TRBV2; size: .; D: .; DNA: TGTGCCAGCAGTGAAGCGGGGGGGGCGCGGAAGGTTGAAAAACTGTTTTTT; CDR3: CASSEAGGARKVEKLFF
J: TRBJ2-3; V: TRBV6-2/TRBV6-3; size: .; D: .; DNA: TGTGCCAGCAGTCCGGCGGGGCCTAGCACAGATACGCAGTATTTT; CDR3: CASSPAGPSTDTQYF
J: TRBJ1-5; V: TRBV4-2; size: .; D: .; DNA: TGTGCCAGCAGCCAAGACGGGGGTGGAGGAAGCAATCAGCCCCAGCATTTT; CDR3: CASSQDGGGGSNQPQHF
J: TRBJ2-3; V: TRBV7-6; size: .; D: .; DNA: TGTGCCAGCAGCCGTACCGTCCCGGGATCGACCCCTCTAGATACGCAGTATTTT; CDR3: CASSRTVPGSTPLDTQYF
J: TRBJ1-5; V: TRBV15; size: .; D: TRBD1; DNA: TGTGCCATAGACAGGGAGAGAGGCAATCAGCCCCAGCATTTT; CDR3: CAIDRERGNQPQHF
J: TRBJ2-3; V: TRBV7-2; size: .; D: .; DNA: TGTGCCAGCAGCTTAGGAGGGGGGCCAGATACGCAGTATTTT; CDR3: CASSLGGGPDTQYF
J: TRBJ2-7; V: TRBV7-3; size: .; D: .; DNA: TGTGCCAGCAGCTTCTCAGACGGGCAGTACTTC; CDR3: CASSFSDGQYF
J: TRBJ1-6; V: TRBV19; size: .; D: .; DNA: TGTGCCAGTAGTATGGGGGCAAATTCACCCCTCCACTTT; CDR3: CASSMGANSPLHF
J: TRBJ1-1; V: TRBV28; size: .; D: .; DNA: TGTGCCAGCAGTCCAGAAAGAAGGGACTTGAGCACTGAAGCTTTCTTT; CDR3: CASSPERRDLSTEAFF
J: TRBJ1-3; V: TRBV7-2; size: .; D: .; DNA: TGTGCCAGCAGCCAATTCACAACCGGAAACACCATATATTTT; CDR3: CASSQFTTGNTIYF
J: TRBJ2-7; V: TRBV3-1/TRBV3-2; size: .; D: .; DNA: TGTGCCAGCAGCCAACTGGGGACCCTACCGTACGAGCAGTACTTC; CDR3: CASSQLGTLPYEQYF
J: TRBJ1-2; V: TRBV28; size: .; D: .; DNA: TGTGCCAGCAGTTCCCCGACAGGCGACTATGGCTACACCTTC; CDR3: CASSSPTGDYGYTF
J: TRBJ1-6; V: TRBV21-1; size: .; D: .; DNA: TGTGCCAGCAAGTGGCGTTCACCCCTCCACTTT; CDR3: CASKWRSPLHF
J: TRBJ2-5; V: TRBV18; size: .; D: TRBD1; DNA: TGTGCCAGCTCACGTAGACAGGGCACTCAAGAGACCCAGTACTTC; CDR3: CASSRRQGTQETQYF